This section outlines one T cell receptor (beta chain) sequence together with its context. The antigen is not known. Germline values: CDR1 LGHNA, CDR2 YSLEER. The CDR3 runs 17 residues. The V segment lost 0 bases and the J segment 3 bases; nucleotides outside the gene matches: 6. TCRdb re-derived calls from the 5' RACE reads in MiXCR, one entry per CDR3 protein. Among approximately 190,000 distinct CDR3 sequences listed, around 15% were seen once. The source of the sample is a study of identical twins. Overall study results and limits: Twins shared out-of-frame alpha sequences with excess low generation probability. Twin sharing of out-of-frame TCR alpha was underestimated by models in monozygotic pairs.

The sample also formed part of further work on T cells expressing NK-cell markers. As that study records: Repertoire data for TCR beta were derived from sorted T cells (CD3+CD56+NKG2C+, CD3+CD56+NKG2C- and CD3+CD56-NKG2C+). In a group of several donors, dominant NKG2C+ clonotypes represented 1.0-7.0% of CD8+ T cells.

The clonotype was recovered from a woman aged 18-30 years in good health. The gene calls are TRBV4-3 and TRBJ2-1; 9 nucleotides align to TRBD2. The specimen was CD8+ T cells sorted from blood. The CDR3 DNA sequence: TGCGCCAGCAGCCAAGAGGTAGCGGGAGTAGACTACAATGAGCAGTTCTTC. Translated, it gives CASSQEVAGVDYNEQFF.